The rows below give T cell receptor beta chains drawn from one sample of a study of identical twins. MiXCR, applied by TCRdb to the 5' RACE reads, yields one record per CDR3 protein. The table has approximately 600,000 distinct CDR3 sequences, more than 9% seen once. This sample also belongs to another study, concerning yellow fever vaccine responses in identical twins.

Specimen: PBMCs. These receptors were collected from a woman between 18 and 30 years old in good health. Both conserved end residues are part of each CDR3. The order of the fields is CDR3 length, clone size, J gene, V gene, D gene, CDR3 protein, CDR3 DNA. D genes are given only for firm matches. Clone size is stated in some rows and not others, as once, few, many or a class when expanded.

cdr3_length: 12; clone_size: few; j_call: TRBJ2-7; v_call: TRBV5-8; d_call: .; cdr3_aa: CASRRDPYEQYF; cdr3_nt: TGTGCCAGCAGGAGGGACCCCTACGAGCAGTACTTC
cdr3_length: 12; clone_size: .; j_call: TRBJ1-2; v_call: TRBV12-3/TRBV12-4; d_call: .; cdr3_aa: CASSTVNYGYTF; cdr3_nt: TGTGCCAGCAGTACAGTGAACTATGGCTACACCTTC
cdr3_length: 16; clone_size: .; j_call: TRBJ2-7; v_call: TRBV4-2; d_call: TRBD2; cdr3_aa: CASSQIPATLREGQYF; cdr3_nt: TGTGCCAGCAGCCAGATCCCGGCTACACTTAGGGAGGGGCAGTACTTC
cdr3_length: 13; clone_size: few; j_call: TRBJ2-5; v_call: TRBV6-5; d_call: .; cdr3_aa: CASSYSTAGDQYF; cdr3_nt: TGTGCCAGCAGTTACTCGACGGCCGGAGACCAGTACTTC
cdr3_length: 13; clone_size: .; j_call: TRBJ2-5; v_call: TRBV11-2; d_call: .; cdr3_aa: CASSRNFQETQYF; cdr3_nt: TGTGCCAGCAGCCGTAATTTCCAAGAGACCCAGTACTTC
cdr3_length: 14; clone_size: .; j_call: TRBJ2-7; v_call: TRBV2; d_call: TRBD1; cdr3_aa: CASRRAGGNRGPSF; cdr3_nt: TGTGCCAGCAGGCGGGCAGGGGGAAACCGGGGACCCTCCTTC
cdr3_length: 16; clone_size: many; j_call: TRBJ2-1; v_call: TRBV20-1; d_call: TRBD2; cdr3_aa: CSARGLAGGSYNEQFF; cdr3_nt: TGCAGTGCTAGAGGCCTAGCGGGAGGCTCCTACAATGAGCAGTTCTTC
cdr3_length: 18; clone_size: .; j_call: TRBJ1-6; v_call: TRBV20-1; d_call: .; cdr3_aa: CSARVYTDSQGGNSPLHF; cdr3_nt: TGCAGTGCTAGGGTTTATACGGATTCCCAGGGAGGTAATTCACCCCTCCACTTT
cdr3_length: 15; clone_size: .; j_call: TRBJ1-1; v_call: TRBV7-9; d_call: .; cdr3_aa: CASSDAGRQSTEAFF; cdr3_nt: TGTGCCAGCAGCGACGCGGGGCGGCAGAGCACTGAAGCTTTCTTT
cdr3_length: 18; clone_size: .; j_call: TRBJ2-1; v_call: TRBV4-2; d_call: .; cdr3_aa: CASSPFFRPSNSYNEQFF; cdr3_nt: TGTGCCAGCAGCCCCTTCTTTCGACCTTCAAACTCCTACAATGAGCAGTTCTTC
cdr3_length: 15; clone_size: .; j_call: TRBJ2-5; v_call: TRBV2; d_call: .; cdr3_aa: CASRDLLLVQETQYF; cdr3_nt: TGTGCCAGCAGGGACCTTCTACTTGTTCAAGAGACCCAGTACTTC
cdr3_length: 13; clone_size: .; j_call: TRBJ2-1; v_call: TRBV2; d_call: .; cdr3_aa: CASSGGRVYEQFF; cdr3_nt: TGTGCCAGCTCGGGGGGCCGTGTCTATGAGCAGTTCTTC
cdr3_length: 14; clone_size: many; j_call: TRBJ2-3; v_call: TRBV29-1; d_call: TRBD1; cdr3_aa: CSVTDRGKADTQYF; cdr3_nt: TGCAGCGTTACGGACAGGGGGAAGGCAGATACGCAGTATTTT
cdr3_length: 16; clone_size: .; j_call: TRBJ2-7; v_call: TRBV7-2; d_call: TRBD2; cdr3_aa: CASSLGGTGATYEQYF; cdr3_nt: TGTGCCAGCAGCTTGGGGGGGACGGGCGCAACCTACGAGCAGTACTTC
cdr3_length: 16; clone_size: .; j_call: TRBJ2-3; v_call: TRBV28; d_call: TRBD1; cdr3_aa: CASSSRRTGSLDTQYF; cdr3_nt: TGTGCCAGCAGTTCGCGGCGGACAGGGTCGTTAGATACGCAGTATTTT
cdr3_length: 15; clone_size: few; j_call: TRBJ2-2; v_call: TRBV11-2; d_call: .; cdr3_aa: CASSYGRGIAGELFF; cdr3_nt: TGTGCCAGCAGCTATGGACGGGGAATCGCCGGGGAGCTGTTTTTT
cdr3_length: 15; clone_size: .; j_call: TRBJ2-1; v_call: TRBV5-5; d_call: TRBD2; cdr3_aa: CASSPGLAGGTGQFF; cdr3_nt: TGTGCCAGCAGCCCGGGGCTAGCGGGAGGAACTGGGCAGTTCTTC
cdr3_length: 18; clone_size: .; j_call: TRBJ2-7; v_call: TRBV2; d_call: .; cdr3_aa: CASCLGAGNLLFSYEQYF; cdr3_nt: TGTGCCAGCTGTTTGGGTGCAGGGAACTTGCTCTTCTCCTACGAGCAGTACTTC
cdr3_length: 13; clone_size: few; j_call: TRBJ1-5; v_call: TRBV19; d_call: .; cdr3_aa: CASSTVPKRPQHF; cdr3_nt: TGTGCCAGTAGTACCGTCCCGAAGAGGCCCCAGCATTTT
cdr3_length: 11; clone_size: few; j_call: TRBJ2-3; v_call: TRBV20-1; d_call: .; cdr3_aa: CSAGRADTQYF; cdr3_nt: TGCAGTGCTGGGCGCGCAGATACGCAGTATTTT
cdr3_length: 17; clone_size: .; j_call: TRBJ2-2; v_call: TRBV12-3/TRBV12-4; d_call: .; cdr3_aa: CASSSPSWEANTGELFF; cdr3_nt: TGTGCCAGCAGTTCCCCTAGCTGGGAAGCGAACACCGGGGAGCTGTTTTTT
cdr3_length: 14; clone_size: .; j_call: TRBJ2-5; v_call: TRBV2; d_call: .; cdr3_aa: CASSAWTNKETQYF; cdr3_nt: TGTGCCAGCAGCGCCTGGACAAATAAAGAGACCCAGTACTTC
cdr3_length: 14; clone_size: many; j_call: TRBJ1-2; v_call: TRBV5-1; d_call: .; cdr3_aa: CASSLEASNYGYTF; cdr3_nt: TGCGCCAGCAGCTTGGAGGCCTCTAACTATGGCTACACCTTC
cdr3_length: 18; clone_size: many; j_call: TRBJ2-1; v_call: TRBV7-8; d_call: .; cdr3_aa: CASSLQSPGLGPYNEQFF; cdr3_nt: TGTGCCAGCAGCTTGCAATCACCGGGACTCGGCCCCTACAATGAGCAGTTCTTC
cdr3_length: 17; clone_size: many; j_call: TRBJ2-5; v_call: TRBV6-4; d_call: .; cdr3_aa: CASSDSSWNSPLETQYF; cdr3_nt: TGTGCCAGCAGTGACTCGAGTTGGAACAGCCCGCTAGAGACCCAGTACTTC
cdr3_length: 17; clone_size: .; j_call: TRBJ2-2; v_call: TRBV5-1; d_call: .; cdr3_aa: CASTLGLAPTNTGELFF; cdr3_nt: TGCGCCAGCACCCTGGGGCTAGCGCCGACGAACACCGGGGAGCTGTTTTTT
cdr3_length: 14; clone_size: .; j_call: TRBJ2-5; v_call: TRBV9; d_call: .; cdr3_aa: CASSVGGLQETQYF; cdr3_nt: TGTGCCAGCAGCGTCGGGGGGCTACAAGAGACCCAGTACTTC
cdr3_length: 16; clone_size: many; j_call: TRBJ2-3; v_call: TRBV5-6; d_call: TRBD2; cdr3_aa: CASSLFTGGTTDTQYF; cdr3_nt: TGTGCCAGCAGCTTGTTTACGGGGGGGACCACAGATACGCAGTATTTT
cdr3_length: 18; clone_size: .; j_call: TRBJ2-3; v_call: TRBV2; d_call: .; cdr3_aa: CASSLPGGQRTRGDTQYF; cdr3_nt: TGTGCCAGCAGTCTTCCCGGGGGACAGCGCACCCGGGGAGATACGCAGTATTTT
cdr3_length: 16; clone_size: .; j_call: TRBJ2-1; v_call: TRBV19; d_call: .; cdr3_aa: CASSIIPASSYNEQFF; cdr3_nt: TGTGCCAGTAGTATAATACCGGCTAGCTCCTACAATGAGCAGTTCTTC
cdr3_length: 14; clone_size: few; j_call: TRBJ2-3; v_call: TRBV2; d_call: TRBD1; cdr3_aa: CASREQGPTNTQYF; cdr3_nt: TGTGCCAGCAGGGAACAGGGGCCCACGAATACGCAGTATTTT
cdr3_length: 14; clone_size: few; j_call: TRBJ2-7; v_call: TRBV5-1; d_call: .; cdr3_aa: CASSTSSLGYEQYF; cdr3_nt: TGCGCCAGCAGCACCTCTAGCCTCGGTTACGAGCAGTACTTC
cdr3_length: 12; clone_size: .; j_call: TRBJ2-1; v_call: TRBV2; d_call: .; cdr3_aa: CADNVDDNEQFF; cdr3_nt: TGTGCCGACAATGTGGACGACAATGAGCAGTTCTTC
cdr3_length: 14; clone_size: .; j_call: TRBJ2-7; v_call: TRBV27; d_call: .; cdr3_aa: CASSPGIGAYEQYF; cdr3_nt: TGTGCCAGCAGTCCCGGGATTGGGGCCTACGAGCAGTACTTC
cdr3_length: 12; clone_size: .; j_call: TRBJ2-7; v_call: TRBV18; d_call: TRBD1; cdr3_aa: CASANDRGEQYF; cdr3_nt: TGTGCCAGCGCAAACGACAGGGGCGAGCAGTACTTC
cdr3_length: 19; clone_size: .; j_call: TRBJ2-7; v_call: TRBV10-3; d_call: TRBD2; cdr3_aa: CAISGVMAGGSRFSYEQYF; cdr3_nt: TGTGCCATCAGTGGAGTCATGGCGGGCGGGAGCCGTTTCTCCTACGAGCAGTACTTC
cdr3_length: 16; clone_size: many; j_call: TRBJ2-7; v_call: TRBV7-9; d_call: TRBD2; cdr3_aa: CASSPSGLAGTYEQYF; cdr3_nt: TGTGCCAGCAGCCCATCGGGACTAGCGGGTACCTACGAGCAGTACTTC
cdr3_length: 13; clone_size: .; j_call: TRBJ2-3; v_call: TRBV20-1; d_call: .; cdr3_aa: CSARRTGTPGEYF; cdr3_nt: TGCAGTGCGAGGCGGACCGGGACCCCTGGAGAGTATTTT
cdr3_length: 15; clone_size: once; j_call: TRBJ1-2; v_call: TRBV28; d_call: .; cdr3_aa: CASSLGQGRNYGYTF; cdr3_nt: TGTGCCAGCAGTTTAGGGCAGGGGAGAAACTATGGCTACACCTTC
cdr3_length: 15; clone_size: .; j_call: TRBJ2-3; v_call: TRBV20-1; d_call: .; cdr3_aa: CSARDLGDDTDTQYF; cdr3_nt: TGCAGTGCTAGAGATCTGGGGGACGACACAGATACGCAGTATTTT
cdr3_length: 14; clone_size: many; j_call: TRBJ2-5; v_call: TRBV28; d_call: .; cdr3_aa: CASSAPRGQETQYF; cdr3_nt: TGTGCCAGCAGTGCCCCCCGTGGGCAAGAGACCCAGTACTTC
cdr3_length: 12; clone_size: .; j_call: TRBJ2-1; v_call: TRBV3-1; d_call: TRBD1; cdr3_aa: CASSQVGTVKIF; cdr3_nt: TGTGCCAGCAGCCAAGTCGGGACAGTTAAGATCTTC
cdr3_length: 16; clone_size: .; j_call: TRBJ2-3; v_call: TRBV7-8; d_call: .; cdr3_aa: CASSSRLLDGTDTQYF; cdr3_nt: TGTGCCAGCAGCTCACGGCTACTCGATGGCACAGATACGCAGTATTTT
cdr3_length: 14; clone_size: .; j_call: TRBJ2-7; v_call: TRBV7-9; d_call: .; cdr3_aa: CASSPGTETYEQYF; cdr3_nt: TGTGCCAGCAGCCCAGGGACGGAAACCTACGAGCAGTACTTC
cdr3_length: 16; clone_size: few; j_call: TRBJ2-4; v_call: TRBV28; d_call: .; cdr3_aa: CASSLQGIRAKNIQYF; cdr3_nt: TGTGCCAGCAGTTTACAGGGGATTAGGGCCAAAAACATTCAGTACTTC
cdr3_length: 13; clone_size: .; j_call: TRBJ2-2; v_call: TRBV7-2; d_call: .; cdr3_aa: CASSLTRPGELFF; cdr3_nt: TGTGCCAGCAGCTTAACACGCCCCGGGGAGCTGTTTTTT
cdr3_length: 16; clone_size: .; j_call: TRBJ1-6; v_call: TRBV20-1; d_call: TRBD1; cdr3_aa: CSARADRGWDFSPLHF; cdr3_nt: TGCAGTGCTAGAGCGGACAGGGGGTGGGATTTTTCACCCCTCCACTTT
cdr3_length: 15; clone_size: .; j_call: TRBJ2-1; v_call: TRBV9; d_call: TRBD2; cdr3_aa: CASSVSGLAHNEQFF; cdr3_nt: TGTGCCAGCAGCGTATCTGGACTAGCCCACAATGAGCAGTTCTTC